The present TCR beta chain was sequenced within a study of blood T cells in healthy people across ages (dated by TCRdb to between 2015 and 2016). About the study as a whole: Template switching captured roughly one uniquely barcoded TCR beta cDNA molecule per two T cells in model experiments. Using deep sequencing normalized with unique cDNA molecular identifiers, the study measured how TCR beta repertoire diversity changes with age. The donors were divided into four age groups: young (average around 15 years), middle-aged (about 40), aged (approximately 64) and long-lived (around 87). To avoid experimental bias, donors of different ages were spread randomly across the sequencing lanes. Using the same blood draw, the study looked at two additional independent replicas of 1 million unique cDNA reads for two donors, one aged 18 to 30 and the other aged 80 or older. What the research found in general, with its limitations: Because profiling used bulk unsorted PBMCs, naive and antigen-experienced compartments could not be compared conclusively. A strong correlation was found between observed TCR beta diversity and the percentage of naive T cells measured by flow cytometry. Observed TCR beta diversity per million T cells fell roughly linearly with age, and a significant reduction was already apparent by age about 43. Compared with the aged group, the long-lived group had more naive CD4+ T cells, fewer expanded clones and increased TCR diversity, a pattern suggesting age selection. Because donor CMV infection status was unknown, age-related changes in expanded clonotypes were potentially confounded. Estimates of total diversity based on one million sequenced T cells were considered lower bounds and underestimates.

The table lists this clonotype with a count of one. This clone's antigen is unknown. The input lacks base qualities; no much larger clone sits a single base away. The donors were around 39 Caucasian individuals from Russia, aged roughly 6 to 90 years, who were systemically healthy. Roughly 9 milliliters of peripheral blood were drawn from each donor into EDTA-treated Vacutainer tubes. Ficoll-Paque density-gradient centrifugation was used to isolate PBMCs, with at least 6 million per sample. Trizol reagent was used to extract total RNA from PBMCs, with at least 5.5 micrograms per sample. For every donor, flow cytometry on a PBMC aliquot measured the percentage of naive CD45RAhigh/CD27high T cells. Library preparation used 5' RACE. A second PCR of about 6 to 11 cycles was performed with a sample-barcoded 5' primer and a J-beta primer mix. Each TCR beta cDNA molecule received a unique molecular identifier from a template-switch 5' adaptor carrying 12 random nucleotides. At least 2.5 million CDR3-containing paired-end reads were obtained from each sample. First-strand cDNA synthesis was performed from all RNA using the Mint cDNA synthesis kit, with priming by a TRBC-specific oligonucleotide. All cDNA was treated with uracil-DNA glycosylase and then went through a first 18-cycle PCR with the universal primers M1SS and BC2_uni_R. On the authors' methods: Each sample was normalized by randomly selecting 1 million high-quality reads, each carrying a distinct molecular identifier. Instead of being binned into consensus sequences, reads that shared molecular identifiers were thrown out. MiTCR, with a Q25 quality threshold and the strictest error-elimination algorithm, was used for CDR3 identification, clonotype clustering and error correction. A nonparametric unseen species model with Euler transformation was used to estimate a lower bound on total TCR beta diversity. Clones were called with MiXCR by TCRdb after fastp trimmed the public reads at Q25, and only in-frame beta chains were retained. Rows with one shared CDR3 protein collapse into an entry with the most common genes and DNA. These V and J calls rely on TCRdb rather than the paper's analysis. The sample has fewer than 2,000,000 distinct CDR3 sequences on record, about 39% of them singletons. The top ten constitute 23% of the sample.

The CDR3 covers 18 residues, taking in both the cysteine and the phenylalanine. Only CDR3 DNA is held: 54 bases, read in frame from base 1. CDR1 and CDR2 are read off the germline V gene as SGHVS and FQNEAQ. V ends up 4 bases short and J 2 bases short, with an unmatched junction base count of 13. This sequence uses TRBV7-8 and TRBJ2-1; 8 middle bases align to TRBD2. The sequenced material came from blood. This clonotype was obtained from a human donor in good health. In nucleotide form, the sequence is TGTGCCAGCAGCTCAAAGGCTATGGGCGGGGGGCCCTACAATGAGCAGTTCTTC. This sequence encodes CASSSKAMGGGPYNEQFF. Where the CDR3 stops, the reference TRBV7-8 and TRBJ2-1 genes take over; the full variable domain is GAGVSQSPRYKVAKRGQDVALRCDPISGHVSLFWYQQALGQGPEFLTYFQNEAQLDKSGLPSDRFFAERPEGSVSTLKIQRTQQEDSAVYLCASSSKAMGGGPYNEQFFGPGTRLTVL.